Listed here are 19 T cell receptor beta chains from one sample, sequenced in a study of cytomegalovirus exposure and HLA in healthy donors. 60 Vbeta and 13 Jbeta primers were used in PCR. Here immunoSEQ multiplex PCR was the method, and the copy in TCRdb shows in-frame clones only, minus some. Found here are some 150,000 clones, 76% of them singletons; the top ten hold 0.65% to 0.85%. The source material was PBMCs. These receptors were obtained from a female donor in good health and CMV-seronegative.

V is TRBV28 and J is TRBJ2-4; 8 bases align to TRBD2. CDR1 and CDR2 (germline): MDHEN, SYDVKM. The CDR3 runs 15 residues. The J segment lost 1 base and the V segment lost 5 bases, leaving 4 bases of the junction unmatched. Here the CDR3 DNA reads TGTGCCAGCAGTCCCCCGGGGGGGGCCAAAAACATTCAGTACTTC. Amino acid sequence: CASSPPGGAKNIQYF.

The gene calls are TRBV4-1 and TRBJ2-7; TRBD1 is a possible D gene (6 bases). This CDR3 contains 15 residues. V was pared by 3 bases and J by 1 base, with 13 bases between. CDR1 and CDR2 from the germline V gene are MGHRA and YSYEKL. CDR3 loop: CASSQITTGSYEQYF. DNA for the CDR3: TGCGCCAGCAGCCAGATCACGACAGGTTCCTACGAGCAGTACTTC.

The V gene is TRBV7-6, the J gene TRBJ2-1, with 7 bases lining up with TRBD1. This CDR3 is built from 13 residues. The V gene end was trimmed by 5 bases and the J gene end by 8 bases; junction bases not matched to a gene: 6. Germline V gene data show CDR1 as SGHVS and CDR2 as FNYEAQ. CDR3 residues: CASSPLGGDEQFF. The CDR3 bases are TGTGCCAGCAGCCCCCTAGGGGGCGATGAGCAGTTCTTC.

J is TRBJ2-7 and V is TRBV14; 7 positions match TRBD1. J was trimmed by 9 bases and V by 3 bases; bases with no gene match: 5. The CDR3 contains 12 residues. Germline V gives CDR1 SGHDN, CDR2 FVKESK. CDR3 in amino acids: CASSHDRDGQYF. CDR3 bases: TGTGCCAGCAGCCATGACAGGGACGGGCAGTACTTC.

The chain couples TRBV7-2 to TRBJ2-7; 7 nucleotides match TRBD2. Trimming removed 6 bases from V and 2 bases from J; junction bases left unmatched: 10. The CDR3 sequence is 15 residues long. The V gene's germline CDR1 is SGHTA and CDR2 FQGNSA. Here the CDR3 reads CASRDGERDPYEQYF. As DNA, the CDR3 is TGTGCCAGCAGAGATGGAGAGCGGGACCCCTACGAGCAGTACTTC.

The V and J genes are TRBV5-4 and TRBJ2-3; 11 nucleotides align to TRBD2. After removal of 4 bases from V and 5 bases from J, the junction contained 12 bases not matched to a gene. The CDR3 spans 17 residues. The germline CDR1 and CDR2 sequences are SGHNT and YYREEE (reference sequence). The CDR3 loop reads CASSTGTSGTGRDTQYF. CDR3 sequence (DNA): TGTGCCAGCAGCACTGGGACTAGCGGAACAGGGAGAGATACGCAGTATTTT.

This chain connects TRBV9 to TRBJ2-5; tentatively, D is TRBD1 (7 bases). CDR1 is SGDLS and CDR2 is YYNGEE in the germline V gene. CDR3 length equals 15 residues. V was cut by 3 bases and J by 1 base, with 13 bases left in between. This CDR3 is CASSAQGGLQETQYF. The CDR3 DNA is TGTGCCAGCAGCGCCCAGGGGGGCCTCCAAGAGACCCAGTACTTC.

The chain combines TRBV4-3 with TRBJ2-3; 10 bases map to TRBD2. The CDR3 is 16 amino acids. CDR1 and CDR2 from the germline V gene are LGHNA and YSLEER. The V segment lost 2 bases and the J segment 5 bases; nucleotides outside the gene matches: 7. CDR3 amino acids: CASSQSSLAGVDTQYF. The CDR3 region has the DNA TGCGCCAGCAGCCAAAGTTCCCTAGCGGGGGTAGATACGCAGTATTTT.

DNA for the CDR3: TGCAGCGTTGAAGATCCGGGACAGGTGCGAGAGCAGTACTTC. Amino acid sequence: CSVEDPGQVREQYF. V and J are TRBV29-1 and TRBJ2-7; TRBD1 matches 8 bases. V lost 0 bases and J lost 7; bases outside the gene matches: 8. CDR3 length: 14 residues. Germline V CDR1 and CDR2: SQVTM, ANQGSEA.

This chain links TRBV11-1 with TRBJ2-7, with TRBD1 identical over 9 bases. V was clipped by 5 bases and J by 2 bases; unmatched bases: 4. The CDR3 is 14 amino acids. Germline V gene lookup returns CDR1 SGHAT and CDR2 FQDESV (reference sequence). CDR3 nucleotides: TGTGCCAGCAGCCCGGGACAGGGTCCCTACGAGCAGTACTTC. Translation gives CASSPGQGPYEQYF.

This chain uses TRBV5-6 with TRBJ2-1; the match to TRBD2 covers 12 bases. The CDR3 spans 16 residues. Germline V CDR1 and CDR2: SGHDT, YYEEEE. Trimming removed 3 bases from V and 7 bases from J; junction bases left unmatched: 8. This CDR3 is CASSSRLAGVGNEQFF. The CDR3 region has the DNA TGTGCCAGCAGCTCAAGACTAGCGGGAGTCGGGAATGAGCAGTTCTTC. The full variable domain, with the rest looked up from reference TRBV5-6 and TRBJ2-1, is DAGVTQSPTHLIKTRGQQVTLRCSPKSGHDTVSWYQQALGQGPQFIFQYYEEEERQRGNFPDRFSGHQFPNYSSELNVNALLLGDSALYLCASSSRLAGVGNEQFFGPGTRLTVL.

This clone was found a few times. In the same sample, other DNA sequences code for this CDR3. CDR3 loop: CASSSRETQYF. The CDR3 bases are TGTGCCAGCAGTTCTAGGGAGACCCAGTACTTC. The chain joins TRBV28 to TRBJ2-5; the D is unclear. V dropped 4 bases and J dropped 5 bases, with 5 bases sitting between them. Germline V lookup: CDR1 MDHEN, CDR2 SYDVKM. CDR3 length: 11 residues.

The V gene is TRBV28, the J gene TRBJ2-7; D unresolved. The CDR3 totals 12 residues. Trimming stripped 6 bases from V and 5 bases from J, with 11 bases between. Germline V gene sequence: CDR1 MDHEN, CDR2 SYDVKM. The CDR3: CASRPSSHEQYF. CDR3 coding DNA: TGTGCCAGCAGACCTTCCAGTCACGAGCAGTACTTC.

The chain has TRBV4-2 and TRBJ2-7, with TRBD2 matching over 11 bases. Germline V CDR1 and CDR2: LGHNA, YNFKEQ. Unmatched junction bases numbered 4, after V lost 4 bases and J lost 2 bases. The CDR3 covers 15 residues. Here the CDR3 reads CASSPLLAGAYEQYF. Written as DNA, the CDR3 is TGTGCCAGCAGCCCCTTACTAGCGGGAGCCTACGAGCAGTACTTC.

This clone turned up a few times. The V and J genes are TRBV18 and TRBJ1-4; unclear D gene. The CDR3 sequence is 15 residues long. The V gene lost 3 bases and the J gene lost 6 bases, with 14 bases spanning the gap. Per the germline V gene, CDR1 is KGHSH and CDR2 is LQKENI. CDR3 region: CASSPLGRPDEKLFF. The CDR3 DNA reads TGTGCCAGCTCACCTCTAGGTCGTCCTGATGAAAAACTGTTTTTT. Filled out from reference TRBV18 and TRBJ1-4, the complete variable domain reads NAGVMQNPRHLVRRRGQEARLRCSPMKGHSHVYWYRQLPEEGLKFMVYLQKENIIDESGMPKERFSAEFPKEGPSILRIQQVVRGDSAAYFCASSPLGRPDEKLFFGSGTQLSVL.

The CDR3 sequence is CASSSISGTRQTEQYF. The CDR3 coding sequence is TGTGCCAGCAGCTCTATTAGCGGTACCCGCCAAACCGAGCAGTACTTC. The chain links TRBV7-2 to TRBJ2-7; TRBD2 is a possible D gene (6 bases). Germline CDR1 and CDR2: SGHTA and FQGNSA. Trimming left V 4 bases short and J 6 bases short, with 22 bases between. This CDR3 comprises 16 residues.

V is TRBV28 and J is TRBJ2-2; D not certain. Germline V CDR1 and CDR2: MDHEN, SYDVKM. The V end was cut by 6 bases, the J end by 0 bases, with 5 bases between. The length of the CDR3 is 13 residues. The CDR3 protein is CASRSTNTGELFF. The CDR3, as DNA: TGTGCCAGCAGGAGTACGAACACCGGGGAGCTGTTTTTT.

The chain uses TRBV5-1 and TRBJ1-1; D not resolved. CDR3 size: 13 residues. The V end lost 3 bases, the J end lost 1 base, and 7 bases lay between the germline ends. In germline, CDR1 is SGHRS, CDR2 YFSETQ. CDR3 region: CASSWEGNTEAFF. The CDR3 DNA reads TGCGCCAGCAGCTGGGAGGGGAACACTGAAGCTTTCTTT. The full variable domain, in which reference TRBV5-1 and TRBJ1-1 provide the parts outside the CDR3, is KAGVTQTPRYLIKTRGQQVTLSCSPISGHRSVSWYQQTPGQGLQFLFEYFSETQRNKGNFPGRFSGRQFSNSRSEMNVSTLELGDSALYLCASSWEGNTEAFFGQGTRLTVV.

The count of this clone is one. This chain uses TRBV30 with TRBJ1-4; D perhaps matches TRBD1 (5 bases). Trimming stripped 1 base from V and 13 bases from J, with 25 bases between. Germline CDR1 is GTSNPN and CDR2 is SVGIG (reference sequence). The CDR3 sequence is 16 residues long. The CDR3 DNA follows: TGTGCCTGGAGTGCCCAAGGAGGAGGGGCCTTTGGATTACTGTTTTTT. Its translation is CAWSAQGGGAFGLLFF.